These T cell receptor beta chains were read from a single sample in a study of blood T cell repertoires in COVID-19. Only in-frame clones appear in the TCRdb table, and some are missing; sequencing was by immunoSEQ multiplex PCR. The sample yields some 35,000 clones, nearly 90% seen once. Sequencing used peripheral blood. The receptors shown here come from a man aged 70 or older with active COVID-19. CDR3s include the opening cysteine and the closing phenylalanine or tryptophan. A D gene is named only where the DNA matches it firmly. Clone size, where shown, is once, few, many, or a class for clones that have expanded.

cdr3_nt: TGTGCCAGCAGCGGGACAGGGGCCACCGCCTACGAGCAGTACTTC
cdr3_aa: CASSGTGATAYEQYF
v_call: TRBV6-2/TRBV6-3
d_call: TRBD1
j_call: TRBJ2-7
clone_size: -
cdr3_length: 15

cdr3_nt: TGTGCCAGCAGCGGTTATGGGGGACAGTCCCAAGAGACCCAGTACTTC
cdr3_aa: CASSGYGGQSQETQYF
v_call: TRBV9
d_call: TRBD1
j_call: TRBJ2-5
clone_size: -
cdr3_length: 16

cdr3_nt: TGTGCCAGCAGTTACTCTGGCAGTCCCAATCAGCCCCAGCATTTT
cdr3_aa: CASSYSGSPNQPQHF
v_call: TRBV6-2/TRBV6-3
d_call: -
j_call: TRBJ1-5
clone_size: -
cdr3_length: 15

cdr3_nt: TGTGCCAGCAGCCCTTTGAGGGCGTCGGACACTGAAGCTTTCTTT
cdr3_aa: CASSPLRASDTEAFF
v_call: TRBV5-6
d_call: -
j_call: TRBJ1-1
clone_size: -
cdr3_length: 15

cdr3_nt: TGTGCCAGCAGTGTAGCGGAGGGACGCACGTATACGCAGTATTTT
cdr3_aa: CASSVAEGRTYTQYF
v_call: TRBV2
d_call: -
j_call: TRBJ2-3
clone_size: -
cdr3_length: 15

cdr3_nt: TGTGCCAGCAGCCCTCGGACTAGGTCCTACGAGCAGTACTTC
cdr3_aa: CASSPRTRSYEQYF
v_call: TRBV7-2
d_call: TRBD2
j_call: TRBJ2-7
clone_size: -
cdr3_length: 14

cdr3_nt: TGTGCCAGCTCACTTGACAGGGTAAACACTGAAGCTTTCTTT
cdr3_aa: CASSLDRVNTEAFF
v_call: TRBV18
d_call: TRBD1
j_call: TRBJ1-1
clone_size: few
cdr3_length: 14

cdr3_nt: TGCAGCGTTCGGGGGTGGGGTTTAGGGATCTCCTACGAGCAGTACTTC
cdr3_aa: CSVRGWGLGISYEQYF
v_call: TRBV29-1
d_call: -
j_call: TRBJ2-7
clone_size: -
cdr3_length: 16

cdr3_nt: TGTGCCAGCAGAGAGGACTCCACTGAAGCTTTCTTT
cdr3_aa: CASREDSTEAFF
v_call: TRBV6-7
d_call: -
j_call: TRBJ1-1
clone_size: -
cdr3_length: 12

cdr3_nt: TGTGCCAGCAGTTTGGATGCGACTAGCGGGAGGGAATTC
cdr3_aa: CASSLDATSGREF
v_call: TRBV28
d_call: TRBD2
j_call: TRBJ2-7
clone_size: -
cdr3_length: 13

cdr3_nt: TGTGCCAGCAGACGGGACAGGGGGCAAGCGGATCAGCCCCAGCATTTT
cdr3_aa: CASRRDRGQADQPQHF
v_call: TRBV9
d_call: TRBD1
j_call: TRBJ1-5
clone_size: -
cdr3_length: 16

cdr3_nt: TGTGCCAGTAGGACAGGGGCCTCTGGCTACACCTTC
cdr3_aa: CASRTGASGYTF
v_call: TRBV19
d_call: TRBD1
j_call: TRBJ1-2
clone_size: -
cdr3_length: 12

cdr3_nt: TGCAGCGTTGAAGATTGGGCGCCTTCAGGGACAGGGACGAACACCGGGGAGCTGTTTTTT
cdr3_aa: CSVEDWAPSGTGTNTGELFF
v_call: TRBV29-1
d_call: TRBD1
j_call: TRBJ2-2
clone_size: -
cdr3_length: 20

cdr3_nt: TGTGCCAGCAGTGAAGATGGGCGCAGTCGGAGCAATCAGCCCCAGCATTTT
cdr3_aa: CASSEDGRSRSNQPQHF
v_call: TRBV6-1
d_call: -
j_call: TRBJ1-5
clone_size: -
cdr3_length: 17

cdr3_nt: TGTGCCACCGTGGGACTAGCGGGGTTCAATGAGCAGTTCTTC
cdr3_aa: CATVGLAGFNEQFF
v_call: TRBV2
d_call: TRBD2
j_call: TRBJ2-1
clone_size: -
cdr3_length: 14

cdr3_nt: TGTGCCACCAGTCGGACAGGGACCCAAGAGACCCAGTACTTC
cdr3_aa: CATSRTGTQETQYF
v_call: TRBV24-1
d_call: TRBD1
j_call: TRBJ2-5
clone_size: -
cdr3_length: 14

cdr3_nt: TGCAGCGTTGAGGGGTGGGCAGGGAGCACAGATACGCAGTATTTT
cdr3_aa: CSVEGWAGSTDTQYF
v_call: TRBV29-1
d_call: -
j_call: TRBJ2-3
clone_size: -
cdr3_length: 15

cdr3_nt: TGTGCCAGCAGCTATACCCCGACCCGGGTAGGGGCAGATACGCAGTATTTT
cdr3_aa: CASSYTPTRVGADTQYF
v_call: TRBV7-3
d_call: -
j_call: TRBJ2-3
clone_size: -
cdr3_length: 17

cdr3_nt: TGTGCCAGCAGCCCCCTCGAGGGGGCGGAGACCCAGTACTTC
cdr3_aa: CASSPLEGAETQYF
v_call: TRBV27
d_call: TRBD1
j_call: TRBJ2-5
clone_size: -
cdr3_length: 14

cdr3_nt: TGCGCCAGCAGCGGCATGTGGAGTACTGAAGCTTTCTTT
cdr3_aa: CASSGMWSTEAFF
v_call: TRBV4-3
d_call: -
j_call: TRBJ1-1
clone_size: -
cdr3_length: 13

cdr3_nt: TGTGCCAGCAGTTACGACAGGGGCAATGAGCAGTTCTTC
cdr3_aa: CASSYDRGNEQFF
v_call: TRBV6-5
d_call: TRBD1
j_call: TRBJ2-1
clone_size: -
cdr3_length: 13

cdr3_nt: TGCGCCAGCAGCTTGGGAGTTAACTATGGCTACACCTTC
cdr3_aa: CASSLGVNYGYTF
v_call: TRBV5-1
d_call: -
j_call: TRBJ1-2
clone_size: few
cdr3_length: 13

cdr3_nt: TGTGCCAGCAGCTTAGGTGGGACAGTGTATAGCAATCAGCCCCAGCATTTT
cdr3_aa: CASSLGGTVYSNQPQHF
v_call: TRBV11-3
d_call: TRBD1
j_call: TRBJ1-5
clone_size: -
cdr3_length: 17

cdr3_nt: TGTGCCAGCAGCTTACTAGCGGGAGGGGAGGAGCAGTTCTTC
cdr3_aa: CASSLLAGGEEQFF
v_call: TRBV7-2
d_call: TRBD2
j_call: TRBJ2-1
clone_size: -
cdr3_length: 14

cdr3_nt: TGTGCCAGCATTCAAGACCCCGGGGGGCGGAATGAGCAGTTCTTC
cdr3_aa: CASIQDPGGRNEQFF
v_call: TRBV6-5
d_call: -
j_call: TRBJ2-1
clone_size: -
cdr3_length: 15

cdr3_nt: TGTGCCAGCAGCTTAGCCCAAGCAAGATTCGGAAACACCATATATTTT
cdr3_aa: CASSLAQARFGNTIYF
v_call: TRBV5-6
d_call: -
j_call: TRBJ1-3
clone_size: -
cdr3_length: 16

cdr3_nt: TGTGCCAGCAGTGAAACTAGCGGGGCCTACAATGAGCAGTTCTTC
cdr3_aa: CASSETSGAYNEQFF
v_call: TRBV2
d_call: TRBD2
j_call: TRBJ2-1
clone_size: -
cdr3_length: 15

cdr3_nt: TGTGCCAGTAGTAGCGGGACTAGCGGATACAATGAGCAGTTCTTC
cdr3_aa: CASSSGTSGYNEQFF
v_call: TRBV19
d_call: TRBD2
j_call: TRBJ2-1
clone_size: -
cdr3_length: 15

cdr3_nt: TGTGCCAGCAGACAGGTGAACTCTGGAAACACCATATATTTT
cdr3_aa: CASRQVNSGNTIYF
v_call: TRBV6-5
d_call: -
j_call: TRBJ1-3
clone_size: once
cdr3_length: 14

cdr3_nt: TGTGCCAGCAGTCCTAGCGGACCTGTCAAAAACATTCAGTACTTC
cdr3_aa: CASSPSGPVKNIQYF
v_call: TRBV7-2
d_call: TRBD2
j_call: TRBJ2-4
clone_size: -
cdr3_length: 15

cdr3_nt: TGTGCCAGCAGTTTGGGACTAGCTCAGCAAGAGACCCAGTACTTC
cdr3_aa: CASSLGLAQQETQYF
v_call: TRBV6-5
d_call: TRBD2
j_call: TRBJ2-5
clone_size: -
cdr3_length: 15

cdr3_nt: TGTGCCAGCAGTGACGGGACAGGCGCGAACTACGAGCAGTACTTC
cdr3_aa: CASSDGTGANYEQYF
v_call: TRBV2
d_call: TRBD1
j_call: TRBJ2-7
clone_size: -
cdr3_length: 15

cdr3_nt: TGCAGTGCTAGAGAGAACAGGGGGCCTAACTTC
cdr3_aa: CSARENRGPNF
v_call: TRBV20-1
d_call: TRBD1
j_call: TRBJ2-5
clone_size: -
cdr3_length: 11

cdr3_nt: TGCGCCAGCAGCCTACAGGGGTACACAGATACGCAGTATTTT
cdr3_aa: CASSLQGYTDTQYF
v_call: TRBV4-3
d_call: TRBD1
j_call: TRBJ2-3
clone_size: -
cdr3_length: 14

cdr3_nt: TGTGCCAGCAGCTTAGGCAGGGATGAAAAACTGTTTTTT
cdr3_aa: CASSLGRDEKLFF
v_call: TRBV5-4
d_call: -
j_call: TRBJ1-4
clone_size: once
cdr3_length: 13

cdr3_nt: TGTGCCAGCAGTCGTCTGGGACAGGGGAACGAGCAGTACTTC
cdr3_aa: CASSRLGQGNEQYF
v_call: TRBV7-9
d_call: TRBD1
j_call: TRBJ2-7
clone_size: -
cdr3_length: 14

cdr3_nt: TGTGCCAGCAGCTTCACTAGCGGGGGCTACAATGAGCAGTTCTTC
cdr3_aa: CASSFTSGGYNEQFF
v_call: TRBV27
d_call: TRBD2
j_call: TRBJ2-1
clone_size: -
cdr3_length: 15

cdr3_nt: TGTGCCAGCAGCTCGCCCTTGATAGCGCCAGAGACCCAGTACTTC
cdr3_aa: CASSSPLIAPETQYF
v_call: TRBV7-6
d_call: -
j_call: TRBJ2-5
clone_size: -
cdr3_length: 15

cdr3_nt: TGTGCCAGCAGTGAAAATGGCAGGGCTGGAAACACCATATATTTT
cdr3_aa: CASSENGRAGNTIYF
v_call: TRBV6-1
d_call: -
j_call: TRBJ1-3
clone_size: -
cdr3_length: 15

cdr3_nt: TGTGCCAGCACTCCGAAGGGGGAACAGGGCTTGGGGGGCTACACCTTC
cdr3_aa: CASTPKGEQGLGGYTF
v_call: TRBV25-1
d_call: -
j_call: TRBJ1-2
clone_size: -
cdr3_length: 16

cdr3_nt: TGTGCCTGGAGTCGGGGGTACTATGGCTACACCTTC
cdr3_aa: CAWSRGYYGYTF
v_call: TRBV30
d_call: -
j_call: TRBJ1-2
clone_size: -
cdr3_length: 12

cdr3_nt: TGTGCCAGCAGCTCCTTAGGACAGGGTTTCTATGGCTACACCTTC
cdr3_aa: CASSSLGQGFYGYTF
v_call: TRBV7-9
d_call: TRBD1
j_call: TRBJ1-2
clone_size: -
cdr3_length: 15

cdr3_nt: TGTGCCAGTAGTTTAACGTCGGGTTTTATCTATGGCTACACCTTC
cdr3_aa: CASSLTSGFIYGYTF
v_call: TRBV19
d_call: -
j_call: TRBJ1-2
clone_size: -
cdr3_length: 15

cdr3_nt: TGTGCCAGCAGCTGGGCTAGCGGGAGCTTAGATTGGTACAATGAGCAGTTCTTC
cdr3_aa: CASSWASGSLDWYNEQFF
v_call: TRBV7-9
d_call: TRBD2
j_call: TRBJ2-1
clone_size: -
cdr3_length: 18

cdr3_nt: TGTGCCAGCAGCCATACAGGGGCCTACGAGCAGTACTTC
cdr3_aa: CASSHTGAYEQYF
v_call: TRBV7-6
d_call: TRBD1
j_call: TRBJ2-7
clone_size: -
cdr3_length: 13

cdr3_nt: TGCAGTGCTAGTGGTCAGGGGAGCTCCTATAATTCACCCCTCCACTTT
cdr3_aa: CSASGQGSSYNSPLHF
v_call: TRBV20-1
d_call: -
j_call: TRBJ1-6
clone_size: -
cdr3_length: 16

cdr3_nt: TGTGCCAGCAGCCAGACTAGCGGGAGAAACAATGAGCAGTTCTTC
cdr3_aa: CASSQTSGRNNEQFF
v_call: TRBV7-7
d_call: TRBD2
j_call: TRBJ2-1
clone_size: few
cdr3_length: 15

cdr3_nt: TGTGCCAGCAGGGTTGGACAGGACAATCAGCCCCAGCATTTT
cdr3_aa: CASRVGQDNQPQHF
v_call: TRBV6-6
d_call: TRBD1
j_call: TRBJ1-5
clone_size: -
cdr3_length: 14

cdr3_nt: TGTGCCACCCGGCAGGGGGCTGGTAATCCCCTCCACTTT
cdr3_aa: CATRQGAGNPLHF
v_call: TRBV19
d_call: TRBD1
j_call: TRBJ1-6
clone_size: few
cdr3_length: 13

cdr3_nt: TGTGCCACCAGTGACCCGACTACCTCAACGCAGTATTTT
cdr3_aa: CATSDPTTSTQYF
v_call: TRBV24-1
d_call: -
j_call: TRBJ2-3
clone_size: -
cdr3_length: 13

cdr3_nt: TGCGCCAGCAGCCAAGATAGGGGCAGGGGCTACGAGCAGTACTTC
cdr3_aa: CASSQDRGRGYEQYF
v_call: TRBV4-1
d_call: -
j_call: TRBJ2-7
clone_size: -
cdr3_length: 15

cdr3_nt: TGTGCCATCAGTGCCGGACAGGGGCTGGACACCGGGGAGCTGTTTTTT
cdr3_aa: CAISAGQGLDTGELFF
v_call: TRBV10-3
d_call: TRBD1
j_call: TRBJ2-2
clone_size: -
cdr3_length: 16

cdr3_nt: TGTGCCAGCAGTTCACCCGGGGGGAACAATTCACCCCTCCACTTT
cdr3_aa: CASSSPGGNNSPLHF
v_call: TRBV28
d_call: -
j_call: TRBJ1-6
clone_size: few
cdr3_length: 15

cdr3_nt: TGTGCCATCAGTGAGTCGCAGACCTCAGGGGCCTACGAGCAGTACTTC
cdr3_aa: CAISESQTSGAYEQYF
v_call: TRBV10-3
d_call: -
j_call: TRBJ2-7
clone_size: -
cdr3_length: 16

cdr3_nt: TGTGCCAGCAGCCAAGTTCACGGGGAGAACACTGAAGCTTTCTTT
cdr3_aa: CASSQVHGENTEAFF
v_call: TRBV4-2
d_call: -
j_call: TRBJ1-1
clone_size: -
cdr3_length: 15